A selection of T cell receptor beta chains follows, all from one sample in a study of response to subunit inactivated influenza vaccine. One entry per CDR3 protein results from TCRdb running MiXCR on the RT-PCR reads. Seen here are more than 550,000 distinct CDR3 sequences, about 11% observed once, and the top ten hold approximately 11%. The same specimen was also included in a second study, on T cells expressing NK-cell markers.

The sample here was PBMCs from blood, taken on the day of vaccination. These receptors were taken from a man between 45 and 60 years old who received an inactivated influenza vaccine. CDR3s include the opening cysteine and the closing phenylalanine or tryptophan. D genes are given only for firm matches. Where a row states a size, it is once, few, many or the class of an expanded clone; other rows omit it.

D gene: .; clone size: few; V gene: TRBV7-8; J gene: TRBJ1-1; CDR3 DNA: TGTGCCAGCAGCCTACAGTGGAACACTGAAGCTTTCTTT; CDR3 protein: CASSLQWNTEAFF
D gene: .; clone size: .; V gene: TRBV7-2; J gene: TRBJ1-1; CDR3 DNA: TGTGCCAGCAGCATGGGACGTTGGGGGATCACTGAAGCTTTCTTT; CDR3 protein: CASSMGRWGITEAFF
D gene: .; clone size: many; V gene: TRBV5-1; J gene: TRBJ2-7; CDR3 DNA: TGCGCCAGCAGCCCCCGAGGGTTCTCCTACGAGCAGTACTTC; CDR3 protein: CASSPRGFSYEQYF
D gene: TRBD2; clone size: .; V gene: TRBV20-1; J gene: TRBJ2-7; CDR3 DNA: TGCAGTGCTAGAGTACTAGCGGGAGTCGGCTACGAGCAGTACTTC; CDR3 protein: CSARVLAGVGYEQYF
D gene: .; clone size: .; V gene: TRBV2; J gene: TRBJ1-4; CDR3 DNA: TGTGCCAGCAGTTACTCCGCGGGGCGGGGAGAAAAACTGTTTTTT; CDR3 protein: CASSYSAGRGEKLFF
D gene: TRBD1; clone size: .; V gene: TRBV12-3/TRBV12-4; J gene: TRBJ2-6; CDR3 DNA: TGTGCCAGCAGAGCAGGGGGCGCGGGGGCCAACGTCCTGACTTTC; CDR3 protein: CASRAGGAGANVLTF
D gene: .; clone size: .; V gene: TRBV7-6; J gene: TRBJ2-2; CDR3 DNA: TGTGCCAGCAGCCACCGACAGTTGAACACCGGGGAGCTGTTTTTT; CDR3 protein: CASSHRQLNTGELFF
D gene: .; clone size: .; V gene: TRBV12-3/TRBV12-4; J gene: TRBJ2-5; CDR3 DNA: TGTGCCAGCAGTTCCGGACCTTCCCCACAAGAGACCCAGTACTTC; CDR3 protein: CASSSGPSPQETQYF
D gene: .; clone size: few; V gene: TRBV24-1; J gene: TRBJ2-5; CDR3 DNA: TGTGCCACCAGTGAGGCAGGGCAAGAGACCCAGTACTTC; CDR3 protein: CATSEAGQETQYF
D gene: .; clone size: many; V gene: TRBV4-2; J gene: TRBJ2-1; CDR3 DNA: TGTGCCAGCAGCCAAGAGGTCTATGGGTACAATGAGCAGTTCTTC; CDR3 protein: CASSQEVYGYNEQFF
D gene: TRBD1; clone size: few; V gene: TRBV7-2; J gene: TRBJ2-1; CDR3 DNA: TGTGCCAGCAGCTTGGGGACAGGTCCCAATGAGCAGTTCTTC; CDR3 protein: CASSLGTGPNEQFF
D gene: TRBD2; clone size: few; V gene: TRBV7-2; J gene: TRBJ2-7; CDR3 DNA: TGTGCCAGCAGCTTAGGCGGGAGCCTCGAGCAGTACTTC; CDR3 protein: CASSLGGSLEQYF
D gene: .; clone size: few; V gene: TRBV27; J gene: TRBJ2-3; CDR3 DNA: TGTGCCAGCAGCAGACCAAACCGGGGCACAGATACGCAGTATTTT; CDR3 protein: CASSRPNRGTDTQYF
D gene: .; clone size: few; V gene: TRBV12-3/TRBV12-4; J gene: TRBJ2-6; CDR3 DNA: TGTGCCAGCAGTTTAGGTCTCTTCTCTGGGGCCAACGTCCTGACTTTC; CDR3 protein: CASSLGLFSGANVLTF
D gene: TRBD1; clone size: .; V gene: TRBV10-3; J gene: TRBJ1-2; CDR3 DNA: TGTGCCATCAGTGAGGCCGGGACAGCCTTCTATGGCTACACCTTC; CDR3 protein: CAISEAGTAFYGYTF
D gene: .; clone size: few; V gene: TRBV5-1; J gene: TRBJ2-2; CDR3 DNA: TGCGCCAGCAGCTTGGTAGCGACTAACACCGGGGAGCTGTTTTTT; CDR3 protein: CASSLVATNTGELFF
D gene: .; clone size: .; V gene: TRBV18; J gene: TRBJ1-1; CDR3 DNA: TGTGCCAGCTCACCAAACAGGGAGCACACTGAAGCTTTCTTT; CDR3 protein: CASSPNREHTEAFF
D gene: .; clone size: many; V gene: TRBV21-1; J gene: TRBJ1-3; CDR3 DNA: TGTGCCAGCAGCCCTGACGGTGAAAACACCATATATTTT; CDR3 protein: CASSPDGENTIYF
D gene: TRBD2; clone size: .; V gene: TRBV15; J gene: TRBJ2-5; CDR3 DNA: TGTGCCACCAGCAATCTAGCGGGAGGGGTTTCAGAGACCCAGTACTTC; CDR3 protein: CATSNLAGGVSETQYF
D gene: TRBD1; clone size: .; V gene: TRBV12-3/TRBV12-4; J gene: TRBJ1-5; CDR3 DNA: TGTGCCAGCAGGGGAGGACAGGGCGGAGTTCAGCCCCAGCATTTT; CDR3 protein: CASRGGQGGVQPQHF
D gene: .; clone size: .; V gene: TRBV7-9; J gene: TRBJ2-7; CDR3 DNA: TGTGCCAGCAGCTTTCGGGAGAGCTACGAGCAGTACTTC; CDR3 protein: CASSFRESYEQYF
D gene: .; clone size: few; V gene: TRBV15; J gene: TRBJ2-5; CDR3 DNA: TGTGCCACCAGCAGACAAGGCACAGAGCAAGAGACCCAGTACTTC; CDR3 protein: CATSRQGTEQETQYF